Below, 6 T cell receptor beta chains from the same sample are listed, as sequenced in a study of human T cells and chemical hapten exposure. Time point described: pre-sensitization, week 0. The treatment denotes: therapeutic diphenylcyclopropenone sensitization with weekly scalp DPC. TCRdb re-called the RACE reads through MiXCR, storing one row per CDR3 protein. The top ten clones hold 2% to 2.5% of a sample with 200,000 to 300,000 distinct CDR3 sequences, approximately 8.6% of them seen once. The sequencing used whole blood, collected in connection with sensitization to the hapten diphenylcyclopropenone (DPC). Receptor source: a woman in her thirties or forties with alopecia areata. Some clones in this sample may be carry-over from other donors' samples.

This clonotype appeared a few times. The rearrangement uses TRBV29-1 and TRBJ2-3; possibly TRBD1 for D (6 bases). V was cut by 8 bases and J by 2 bases, with 20 bases left in between. CDR1 SQVTM and CDR2 ANQGSEA come from the germline V gene. The CDR3 runs to 15 residues. CDR3 coding DNA: TGCAGCAGCTCCACAGGGCTTCTCACCACAGATACGCAGTATTTT. This encodes CSSSTGLLTTDTQYF.

This clonotype appeared a few times. The V and J genes are TRBV7-9 and TRBJ2-1; 9 nucleotides match TRBD2. Per the germline V gene, CDR1 is SEHNR and CDR2 is FQNEAQ (reference sequence). Losses at the gene ends were 5 bases for V and 12 bases for J; bases not matched to a gene: 11. This CDR3 has 14 residues. CDR3 in DNA: TGTGCCAGCAGCGGCGGGACTAGCCCTCGGGGGCAGTTCTTC. This translates into CASSGGTSPRGQFF.

This chain links TRBV12-3 or TRBV12-4 with TRBJ2-1; maybe TRBD2 (6 bases). The CDR3 covers 15 residues. Trimming shortened V by 2 bases and J by 3 bases, and 11 bases separated the two germline ends. The DNA for the CDR3 is TGTGCCAGCAGTTTAATTCCGGGGGTCTACAATGAGCAGTTCTTC. Encoded protein: CASSLIPGVYNEQFF.

The chain carries TRBV6-2 or TRBV6-3 and TRBJ2-4; 7 bases are a match to TRBD2. The CDR3 loop spans 17 amino acids. V shed 0 bases and J 6 bases; nucleotides not matched to a gene: 11. Germline CDR1 is MNHEY and CDR2 is SVGEGT. This CDR3 is CASSYSSNGGLTNIQYF. Written as DNA, the CDR3 is TGTGCCAGCAGTTACTCTTCCAACGGGGGGTTGACAAACATTCAGTACTTC.

This clonotype has a handful of counts. V and J are TRBV9 and TRBJ2-1; the match to TRBD2 covers 7 bases. Germline CDR1 SGDLS, CDR2 YYNGEE. The V segment lost 4 bases and the J segment 2 bases; nucleotides outside the gene matches: 18. The CDR3 is 19 residues long. CDR3: CASSSRRGEAVFTYNEQFF. The CDR3 DNA sequence: TGTGCCAGCAGCTCACGCCGGGGGGAGGCGGTATTTACCTACAATGAGCAGTTCTTC.

The chain carries TRBV6-2 or TRBV6-3 and TRBJ2-7, with 10 positions matching TRBD2. CDR3 length: 16 amino acids. Germline lookup yields CDR1 MNHEY and CDR2 SVGEGT. Trimming at V came to 2 bases and at J to 3 bases, leaving 7 bases not matched to a gene. Written as DNA, the CDR3 is TGTGCCAGCAGTTACCCCCCAGCTAGCGGGAGCTACGAGCAGTACTTC. Its translation: CASSYPPASGSYEQYF.